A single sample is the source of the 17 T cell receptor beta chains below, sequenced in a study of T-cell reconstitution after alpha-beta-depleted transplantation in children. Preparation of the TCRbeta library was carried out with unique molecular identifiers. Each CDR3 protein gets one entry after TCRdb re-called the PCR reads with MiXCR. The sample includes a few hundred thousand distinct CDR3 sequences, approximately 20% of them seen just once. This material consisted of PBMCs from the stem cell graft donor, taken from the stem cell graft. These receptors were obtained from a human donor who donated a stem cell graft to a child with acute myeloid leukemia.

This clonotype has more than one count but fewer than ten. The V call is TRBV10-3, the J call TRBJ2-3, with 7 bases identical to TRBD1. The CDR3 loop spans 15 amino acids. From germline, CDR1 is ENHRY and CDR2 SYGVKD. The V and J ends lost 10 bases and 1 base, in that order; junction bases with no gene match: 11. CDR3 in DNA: TGTGCCACAGCCGAAAGACAGGGCGGCACAGATACGCAGTATTTT. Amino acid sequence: CATAERQGGTDTQYF.

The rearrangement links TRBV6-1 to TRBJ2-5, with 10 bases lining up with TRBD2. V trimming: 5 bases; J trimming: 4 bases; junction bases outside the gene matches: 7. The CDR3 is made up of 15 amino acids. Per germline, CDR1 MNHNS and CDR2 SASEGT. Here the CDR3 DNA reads TGTGCCAGCAGTCGAAGCGGGAGGGGGGTAGAGACCCAGTACTTC. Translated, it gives CASSRSGRGVETQYF.

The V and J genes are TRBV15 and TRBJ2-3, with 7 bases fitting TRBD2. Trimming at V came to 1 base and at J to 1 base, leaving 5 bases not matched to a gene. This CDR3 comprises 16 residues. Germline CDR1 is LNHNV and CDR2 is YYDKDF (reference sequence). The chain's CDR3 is CATSRARGSGTDTQYF. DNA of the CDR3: TGTGCCACCAGCAGAGCCCGCGGGAGTGGCACAGATACGCAGTATTTT.

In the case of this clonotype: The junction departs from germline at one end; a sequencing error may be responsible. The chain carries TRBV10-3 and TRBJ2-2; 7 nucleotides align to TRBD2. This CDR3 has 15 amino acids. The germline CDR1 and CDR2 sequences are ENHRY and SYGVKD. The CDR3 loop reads CAITEAGVNTGELFF. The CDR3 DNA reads TGTGCCATCACTGAGGCGGGGGTGAACACCGGGGAGCTGTTTTTT.

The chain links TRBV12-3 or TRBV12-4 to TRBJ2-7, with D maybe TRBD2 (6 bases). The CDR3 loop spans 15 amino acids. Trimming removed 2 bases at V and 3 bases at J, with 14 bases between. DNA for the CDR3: TGTGCCAGCAGTTTATTTTTGACGGGGGACTACGAGCAGTACTTC. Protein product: CASSLFLTGDYEQYF.

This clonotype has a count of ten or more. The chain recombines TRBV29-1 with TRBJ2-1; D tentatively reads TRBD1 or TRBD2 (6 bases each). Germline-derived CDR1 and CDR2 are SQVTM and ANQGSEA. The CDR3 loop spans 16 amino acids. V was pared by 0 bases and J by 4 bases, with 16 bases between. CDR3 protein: CSVEDRQGRGYNEQFF. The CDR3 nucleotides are TGCAGCGTTGAAGATCGGCAGGGGCGGGGATACAATGAGCAGTTCTTC.

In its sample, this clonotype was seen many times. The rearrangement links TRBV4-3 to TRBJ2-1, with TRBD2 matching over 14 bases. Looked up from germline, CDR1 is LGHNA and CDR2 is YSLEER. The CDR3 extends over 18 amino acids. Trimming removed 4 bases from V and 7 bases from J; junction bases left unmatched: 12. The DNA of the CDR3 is TGCGCCAGCAGCCCCCAGCCCCCGACTAGCGGGAGGGGGAATGAGCAGTTCTTC. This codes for CASSPQPPTSGRGNEQFF.

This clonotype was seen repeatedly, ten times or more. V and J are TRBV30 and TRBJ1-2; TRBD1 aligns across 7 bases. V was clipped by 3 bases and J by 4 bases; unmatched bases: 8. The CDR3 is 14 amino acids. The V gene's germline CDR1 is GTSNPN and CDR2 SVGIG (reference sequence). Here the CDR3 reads CAWSAGQELYGYTF. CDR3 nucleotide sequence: TGTGCCTGGAGCGCAGGACAGGAGCTCTATGGCTACACCTTC.

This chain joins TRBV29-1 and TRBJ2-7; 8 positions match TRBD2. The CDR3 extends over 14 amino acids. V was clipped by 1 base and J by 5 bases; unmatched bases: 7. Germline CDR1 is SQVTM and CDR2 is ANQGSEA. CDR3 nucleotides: TGCAGCGTTGAAGTACAGACTAGCGTAAACGAGCAGTACTTC. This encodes CSVEVQTSVNEQYF.

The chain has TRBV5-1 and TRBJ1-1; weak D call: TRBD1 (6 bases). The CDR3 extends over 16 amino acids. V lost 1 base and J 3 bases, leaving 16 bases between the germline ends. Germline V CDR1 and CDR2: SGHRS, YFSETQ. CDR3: CASSLTPTGSYTEAFF. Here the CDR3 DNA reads TGCGCCAGCAGCTTGACCCCTACAGGGAGCTACACTGAAGCTTTCTTT. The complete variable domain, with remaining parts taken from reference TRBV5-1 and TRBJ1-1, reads KAGVTQTPRYLIKTRGQQVTLSCSPISGHRSVSWYQQTPGQGLQFLFEYFSETQRNKGNFPGRFSGRQFSNSRSEMNVSTLELGDSALYLCASSLTPTGSYTEAFFGQGTRLTVV.

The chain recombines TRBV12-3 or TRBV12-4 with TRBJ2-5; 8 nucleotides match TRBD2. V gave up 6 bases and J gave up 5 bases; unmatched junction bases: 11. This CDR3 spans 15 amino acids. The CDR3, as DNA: TGTGCCAGCAGCCCCTCGGGAGGGCCCCGTGAGACCCAGTACTTC. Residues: CASSPSGGPRETQYF.

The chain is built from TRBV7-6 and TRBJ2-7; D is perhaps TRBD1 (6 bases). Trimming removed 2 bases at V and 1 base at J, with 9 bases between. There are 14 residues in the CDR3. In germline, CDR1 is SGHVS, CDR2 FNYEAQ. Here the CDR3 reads CASSLRGQSYEQYF. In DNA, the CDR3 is TGTGCCAGCAGCTTAAGAGGACAGTCCTACGAGCAGTACTTC.

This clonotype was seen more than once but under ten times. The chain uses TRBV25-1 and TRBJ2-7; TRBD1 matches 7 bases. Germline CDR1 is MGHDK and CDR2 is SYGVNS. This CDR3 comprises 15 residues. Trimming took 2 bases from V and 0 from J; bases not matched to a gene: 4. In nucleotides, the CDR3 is TGTGCCAGCAGTGAAACCAGGACAGGCTCCTACGAGCAGTACTTC. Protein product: CASSETRTGSYEQYF.

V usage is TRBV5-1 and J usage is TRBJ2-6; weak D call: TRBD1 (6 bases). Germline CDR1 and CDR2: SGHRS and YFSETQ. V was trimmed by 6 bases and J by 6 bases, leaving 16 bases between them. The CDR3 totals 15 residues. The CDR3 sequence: CASTSALGAANVLTF. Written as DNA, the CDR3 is TGCGCCAGCACCTCCGCGTTGGGGGCGGCCAACGTCCTGACTTTC.

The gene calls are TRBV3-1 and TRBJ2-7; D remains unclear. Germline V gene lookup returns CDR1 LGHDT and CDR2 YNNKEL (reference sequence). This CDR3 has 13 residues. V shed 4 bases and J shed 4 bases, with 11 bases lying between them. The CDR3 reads CASSPHHPYEQYF. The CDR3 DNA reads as TGTGCCAGCAGCCCGCACCACCCTTACGAGCAGTACTTC.

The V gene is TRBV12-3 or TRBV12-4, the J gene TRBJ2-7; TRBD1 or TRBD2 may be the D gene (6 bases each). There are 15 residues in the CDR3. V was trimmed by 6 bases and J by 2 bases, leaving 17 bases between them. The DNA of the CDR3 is TGTGCCAGCAGCCTGGTACAGGGAGGTGCCTACGAGCAGTACTTC. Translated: CASSLVQGGAYEQYF.

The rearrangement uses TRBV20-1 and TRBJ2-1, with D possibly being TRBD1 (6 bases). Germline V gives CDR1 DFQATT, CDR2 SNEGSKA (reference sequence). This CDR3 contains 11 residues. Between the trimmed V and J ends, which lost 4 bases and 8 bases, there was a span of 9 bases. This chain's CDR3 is CSATGVDEQFF. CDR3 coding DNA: TGCAGTGCTACAGGGGTGGATGAGCAGTTCTTC.